This TCR beta chain appears in the sequencing data of a study of T cells in Graves' hyperthyroidism and ophthalmopathy (dated by TCRdb to the late 2010s). Study-level background: Peripheral blood was collected at initial diagnosis, before any treatment. In addition, the study compared T-cell repertoires in thyroid tissue and in blood from 6 or 7 Graves' hyperthyroidism patients. Following sampling, methimazole starting at 30 mg daily was given to hyperthyroidism patients, and high-dose intravenous methylprednisolone was given to ophthalmopathy patients. TCR Vbeta CDR3 sequencing of 130 to 150 peripheral blood samples (more than 40 ophthalmopathy, 75 to 80 hyperthyroidism and roughly 17 progressor patients) is reported in the paper. Whether ophthalmopathy could be predicted prospectively was tested in an independent validation cohort made up of 18 to 20 hyperthyroidism patients plus 17 patients who later progressed to ophthalmopathy. To identify TCR V-J signatures that set the groups apart, the researchers used a discovery cohort of about a hundred patients, made up of roughly 45 with Graves' ophthalmopathy and some 56 with stable Graves' hyperthyroidism. The roughly 91 discovery patients were randomly divided into training and test sets at a 7:3 ratio.

A patient counted as having stable Graves' hyperthyroidism if no progression to ophthalmopathy occurred over 18 months of follow-up. Hyperthyroidism patients were newly diagnosed, had a disease duration of under 2 months, and were aged 18 to 65 years. Patients with uncontrolled infections, other autoimmune diseases, pregnancy or lactation were excluded. Diagnoses were based on clinical symptoms, serum thyroxine and TRAb, thyroid ultrasound and orbital computed tomography. Ficoll-Paque density gradient centrifugation was used to isolate PBMCs from approximately 10 ml of fresh peripheral blood. Total RNA was extracted with Trizol reagent, and quality was checked on an Agilent 2100 Bioanalyzer. The cysteine opens and the phenylalanine closes a CDR3 of 14 amino acids. CDR3 DNA only is kept here, 42 bases in frame from base 1. CDR1 and CDR2, looked up from the germline V gene (reference sequence), are DFQATT and SNEGSKA.

TCR beta CDR3 regions were amplified from RNA transcripts. The first round of RT-PCR for the TCR CDR3 was performed with the HTBI primer set and the Qiagen OneStep RT-PCR kit. A second multiplex PCR round built the libraries, followed by size selection and purification. Paired-end sequencing of the libraries was performed with 100 bp reads on an Illumina HiSeq2000. The source study handled its data this way. SOAPnuke was used to process the raw data, with reads discarded if the reads contained adapters or uncalled bases, had a mean Phred below 15, or lacked an exact constant-primer or identifier match. High-quality paired reads were merged with COPE v1.2.5, and unique nucleotide sequences were defined as clonotypes. MiTCR v1.1 was used to align the clonotypes against IMGT TRBV, TRBD and TRBJ reference segments. Only V-J combinations with frequency above 0.0001, covering 99.2% of repertoires, were analysed. The TCS score was defined as the ratio of F50 (clonal expansion) to E x V (chaos), calculated using BLOSUM62-based TCRdist between CDR3 peptides within each V-J. Welch's t-statistics and random forest reduced approximately 520 V-J features to 13, which were used in a naive Bayes classifier (R e1071). Thyroid-blood repertoire similarity was quantified with the Morisita-Horn index. The public reads were reprocessed in TCRdb via fastp at Q25 and MiXCR, keeping in-frame beta chains. Rows merge per CDR3 protein into single entries with the most common DNA and genes. The V and J calls come from TCRdb's annotation, not from the publication. This sample is represented by hundreds of thousands of distinct CDR3 sequences; more than 30% of them were singletons. About 9% of the sample is taken by the ten largest.

For this clonotype: It lacks a known antigen. The junction does not match germline at one end; this may be a read error.

What the research found in general, with its limitations: A model built on a 13 V-J signature distinguished ophthalmopathy from stable hyperthyroidism, reaching 87.88% sensitivity and around 81% specificity in cross-validation and 80%/75% in testing. Most expanded thyroid clonotypes (frequency above 0.001) were also detected in blood, suggesting blood repertoires may reflect thyroid immune responses. In validation, progression to ophthalmopathy was predicted by the model with 70% to 71% sensitivity and just over 72% specificity, a median of roughly 6.4 months before onset. Sample size was not statistically predetermined, and investigators were not blinded to group allocation.

Recombination connected TRBV20-1 to TRBJ2-5; TRBD2 could be the D gene, as 5 bases match. The TCR originated in a man between 18 and 35 years old with Graves' hyperthyroidism. Sequencing was performed on blood. The CDR3 region: CSARGKGDGETQYF. The sequenced DNA: TGCAGTGCCAGAGGGAAGGGTGACGGGGAGACCCAGTACTTC.